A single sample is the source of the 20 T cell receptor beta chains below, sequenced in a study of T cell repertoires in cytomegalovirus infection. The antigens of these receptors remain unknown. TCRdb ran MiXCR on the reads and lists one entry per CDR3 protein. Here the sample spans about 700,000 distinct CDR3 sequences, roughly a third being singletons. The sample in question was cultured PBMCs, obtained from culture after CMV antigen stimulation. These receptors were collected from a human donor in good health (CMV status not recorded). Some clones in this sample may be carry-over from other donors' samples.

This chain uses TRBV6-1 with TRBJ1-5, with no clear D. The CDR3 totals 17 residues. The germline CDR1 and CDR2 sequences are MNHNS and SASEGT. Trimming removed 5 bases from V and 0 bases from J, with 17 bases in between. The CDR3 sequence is CASSYRRTDYSNQPQHF. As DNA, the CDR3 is TGTGCCAGCAGTTACCGACGGACGGACTATAGCAATCAGCCCCAGCATTTT.

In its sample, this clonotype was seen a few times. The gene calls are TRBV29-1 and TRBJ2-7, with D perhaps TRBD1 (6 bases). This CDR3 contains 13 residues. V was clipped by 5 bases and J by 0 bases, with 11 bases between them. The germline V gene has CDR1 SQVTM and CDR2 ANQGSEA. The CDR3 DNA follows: TGCAGCGTTTTCGACAGGAGCTCCTACGAGCAGTACTTC. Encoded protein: CSVFDRSSYEQYF.

The CDR3 sequence is CASSSADRGPYEQYF. CDR3 sequence (DNA): TGTGCCAGCAGCTCGGCGGACAGGGGCCCCTACGAGCAGTACTTC. The chain has TRBV7-9 and TRBJ2-7; 9 bases are shared with TRBD1. The germline V gene encodes CDR1 SEHNR and CDR2 FQNEAQ (reference sequence). J gave up 2 bases and V 4 bases, and 6 bases lay outside the gene matches. The CDR3 runs to 15 residues.

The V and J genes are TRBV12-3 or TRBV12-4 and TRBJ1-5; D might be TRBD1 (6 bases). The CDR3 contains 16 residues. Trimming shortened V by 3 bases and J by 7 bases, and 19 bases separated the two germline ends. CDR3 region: CASSFVGTTRGQPQHF. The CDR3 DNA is TGTGCCAGCAGTTTTGTAGGGACAACCCGGGGGCAGCCCCAGCATTTT.

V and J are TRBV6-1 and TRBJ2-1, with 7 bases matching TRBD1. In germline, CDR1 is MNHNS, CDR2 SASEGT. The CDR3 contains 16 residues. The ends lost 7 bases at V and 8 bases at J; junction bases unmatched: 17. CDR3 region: CASIGTGASSSHEQFF. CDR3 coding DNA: TGTGCCAGCATTGGAACAGGGGCTAGTTCCTCCCATGAGCAGTTCTTC.

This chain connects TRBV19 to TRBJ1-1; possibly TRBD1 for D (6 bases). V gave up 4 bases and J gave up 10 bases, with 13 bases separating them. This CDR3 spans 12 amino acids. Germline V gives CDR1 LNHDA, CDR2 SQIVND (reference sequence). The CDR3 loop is CASSNRQVRAFF. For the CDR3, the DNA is TGTGCCAGTAGTAACCGACAGGTGCGAGCTTTCTTT.

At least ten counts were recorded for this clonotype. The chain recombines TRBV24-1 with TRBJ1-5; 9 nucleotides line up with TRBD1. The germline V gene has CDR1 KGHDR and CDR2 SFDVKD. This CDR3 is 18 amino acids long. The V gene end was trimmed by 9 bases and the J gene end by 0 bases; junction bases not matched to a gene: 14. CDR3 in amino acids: CATRWWDREVSSNQPQHF. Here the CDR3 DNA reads TGTGCCACCCGATGGTGGGACAGGGAGGTGTCTAGCAATCAGCCCCAGCATTTT.

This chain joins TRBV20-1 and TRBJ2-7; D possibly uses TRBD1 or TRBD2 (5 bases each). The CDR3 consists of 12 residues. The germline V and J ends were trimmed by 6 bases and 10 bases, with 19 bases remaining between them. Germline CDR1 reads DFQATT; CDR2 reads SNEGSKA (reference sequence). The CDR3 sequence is CSAGDRGPSQYF. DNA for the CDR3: TGCAGTGCCGGGGACCGCGGACCCTCCCAGTACTTC.

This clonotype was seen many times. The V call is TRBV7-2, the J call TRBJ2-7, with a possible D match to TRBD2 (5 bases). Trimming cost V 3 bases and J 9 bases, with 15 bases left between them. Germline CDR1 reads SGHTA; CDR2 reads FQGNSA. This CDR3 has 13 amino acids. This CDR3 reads CASSLGRESVQYF. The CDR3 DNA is TGTGCCAGCAGCTTGGGCCGGGAATCAGTGCAGTACTTC.

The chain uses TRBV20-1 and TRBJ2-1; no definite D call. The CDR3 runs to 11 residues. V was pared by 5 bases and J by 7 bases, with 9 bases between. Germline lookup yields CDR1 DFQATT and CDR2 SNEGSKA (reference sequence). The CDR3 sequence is CSAQLGNEQFF. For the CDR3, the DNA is TGCAGTGCTCAACTGGGGAATGAGCAGTTCTTC.

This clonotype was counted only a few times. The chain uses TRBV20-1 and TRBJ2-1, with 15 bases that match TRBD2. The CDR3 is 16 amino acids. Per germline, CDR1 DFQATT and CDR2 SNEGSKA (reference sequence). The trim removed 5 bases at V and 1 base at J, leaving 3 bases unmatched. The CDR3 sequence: CSAPGTSGRSYNEQFF. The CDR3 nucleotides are TGCAGTGCTCCTGGGACTAGCGGGAGGTCCTACAATGAGCAGTTCTTC.

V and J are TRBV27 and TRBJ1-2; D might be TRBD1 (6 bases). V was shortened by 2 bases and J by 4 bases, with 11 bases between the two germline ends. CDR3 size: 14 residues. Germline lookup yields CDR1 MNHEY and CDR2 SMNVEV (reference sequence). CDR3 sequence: CASSLNKGVYGYTF. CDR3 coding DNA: TGTGCCAGCAGTTTAAACAAGGGGGTCTATGGCTACACCTTC.

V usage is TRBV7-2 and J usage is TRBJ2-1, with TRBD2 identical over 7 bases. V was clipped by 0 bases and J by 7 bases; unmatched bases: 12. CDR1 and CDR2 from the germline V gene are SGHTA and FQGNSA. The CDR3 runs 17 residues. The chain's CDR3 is CASSLAPGLKGGNEQFF. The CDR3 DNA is TGTGCCAGCAGCTTAGCGCCGGGACTAAAAGGAGGTAATGAGCAGTTCTTC.

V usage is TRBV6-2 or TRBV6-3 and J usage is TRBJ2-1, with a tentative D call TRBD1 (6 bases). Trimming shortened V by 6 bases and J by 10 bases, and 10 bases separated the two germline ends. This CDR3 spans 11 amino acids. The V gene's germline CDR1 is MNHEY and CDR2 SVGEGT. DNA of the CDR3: TGTGCCAGCAGAGGGGGACGCGAGCAGTTCTTC. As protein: CASRGGREQFF.

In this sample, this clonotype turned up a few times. As DNA, the CDR3 is TGCAGTGCTAGGTCTGACCAAGAGACCCAGTACTTC. Protein: CSARSDQETQYF. The J gene is TRBJ2-5, the V gene TRBV20-1; D is unresolved. CDR1 DFQATT and CDR2 SNEGSKA come from the germline V gene (reference sequence). The germline V and J ends were trimmed by 3 bases and 0 bases, with 5 bases remaining between them. This CDR3 is 12 amino acids long.

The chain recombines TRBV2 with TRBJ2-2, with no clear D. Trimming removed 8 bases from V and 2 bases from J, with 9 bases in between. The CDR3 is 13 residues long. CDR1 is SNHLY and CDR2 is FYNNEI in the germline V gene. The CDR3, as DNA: TGTGCCAGCCAGGAGCGTAACACCGGGGAGCTGTTTTTT. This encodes CASQERNTGELFF.

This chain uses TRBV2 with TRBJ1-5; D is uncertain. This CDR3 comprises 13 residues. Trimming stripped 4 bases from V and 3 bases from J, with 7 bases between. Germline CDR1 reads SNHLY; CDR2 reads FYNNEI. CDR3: CASSVTPNQPQHF. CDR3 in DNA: TGTGCCAGCAGTGTGACACCCAATCAGCCCCAGCATTTT.

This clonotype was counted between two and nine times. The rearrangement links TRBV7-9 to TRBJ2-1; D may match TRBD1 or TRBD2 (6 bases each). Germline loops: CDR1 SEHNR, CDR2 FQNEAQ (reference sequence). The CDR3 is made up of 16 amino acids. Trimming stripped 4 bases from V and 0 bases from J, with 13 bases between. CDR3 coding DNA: TGTGCCAGCAGCTCTTACGCGGGACACTCCTACAATGAGCAGTTCTTC. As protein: CASSSYAGHSYNEQFF.

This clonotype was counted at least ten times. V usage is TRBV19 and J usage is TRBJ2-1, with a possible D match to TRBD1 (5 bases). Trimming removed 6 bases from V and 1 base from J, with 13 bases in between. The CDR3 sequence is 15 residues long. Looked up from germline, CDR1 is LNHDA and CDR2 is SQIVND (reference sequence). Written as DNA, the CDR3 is TGTGCCAGTAGCCCTACAGGCTCTTCCTACAATGAGCAGTTCTTC. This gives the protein CASSPTGSSYNEQFF. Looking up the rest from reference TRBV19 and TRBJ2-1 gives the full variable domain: DGGITQSPKYLFRKEGQNVTLSCEQNLNHDAMYWYRQDPGQGLRLIYYSQIVNDFQKGDIAEGYSVSREKKESFPLTVTSAQKNPTAFYLCASSPTGSSYNEQFFGPGTRLTVL.

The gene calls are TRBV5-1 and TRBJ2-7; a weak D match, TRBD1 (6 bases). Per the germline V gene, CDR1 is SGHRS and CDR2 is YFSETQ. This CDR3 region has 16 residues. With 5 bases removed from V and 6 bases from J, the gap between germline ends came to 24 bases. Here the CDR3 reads CASRPLRQAAVGEQYF. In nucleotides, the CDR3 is TGCGCCAGCAGACCCCTTCGACAGGCCGCAGTGGGCGAGCAGTACTTC.